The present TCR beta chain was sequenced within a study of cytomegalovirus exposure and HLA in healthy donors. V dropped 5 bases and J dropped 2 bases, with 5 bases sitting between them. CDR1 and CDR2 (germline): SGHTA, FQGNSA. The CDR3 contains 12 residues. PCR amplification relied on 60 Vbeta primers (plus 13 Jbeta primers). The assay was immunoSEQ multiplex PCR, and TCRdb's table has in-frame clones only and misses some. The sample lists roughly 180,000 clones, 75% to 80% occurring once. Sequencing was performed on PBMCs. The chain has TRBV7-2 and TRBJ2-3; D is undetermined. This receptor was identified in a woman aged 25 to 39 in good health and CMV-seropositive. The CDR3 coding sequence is TGTGCCAGCAGCGCGTACACAGATACGCAGTATTTT. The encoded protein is CASSAYTDTQYF.